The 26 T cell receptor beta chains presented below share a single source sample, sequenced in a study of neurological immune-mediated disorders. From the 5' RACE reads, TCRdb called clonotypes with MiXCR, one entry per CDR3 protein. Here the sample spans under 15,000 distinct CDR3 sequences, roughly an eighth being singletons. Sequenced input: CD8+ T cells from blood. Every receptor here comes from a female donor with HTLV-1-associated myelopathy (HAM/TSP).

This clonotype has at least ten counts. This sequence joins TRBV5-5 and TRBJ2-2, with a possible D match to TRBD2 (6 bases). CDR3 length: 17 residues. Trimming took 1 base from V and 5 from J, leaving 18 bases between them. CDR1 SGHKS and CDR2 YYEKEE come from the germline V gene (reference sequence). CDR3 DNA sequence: TGTGCCAGCAGCTTGATAGGGAGCCTTAGCGGTACCGGGGAGCTGTTTTTT. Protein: CASSLIGSLSGTGELFF.

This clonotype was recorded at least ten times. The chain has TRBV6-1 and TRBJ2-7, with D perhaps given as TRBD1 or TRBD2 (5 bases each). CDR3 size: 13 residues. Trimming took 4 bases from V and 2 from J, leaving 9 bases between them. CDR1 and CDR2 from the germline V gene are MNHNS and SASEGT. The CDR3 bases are TGTGCCAGCAGTGCAGGGACCACCTACGAGCAGTACTTC. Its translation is CASSAGTTYEQYF.

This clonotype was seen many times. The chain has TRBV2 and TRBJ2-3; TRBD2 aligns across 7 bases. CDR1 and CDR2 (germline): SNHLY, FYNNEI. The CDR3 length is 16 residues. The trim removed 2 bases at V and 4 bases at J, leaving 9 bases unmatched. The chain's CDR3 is CASSESETSNSDTQYF. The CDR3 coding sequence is TGTGCCAGCAGTGAAAGTGAGACTAGCAATTCAGATACGCAGTATTTT.

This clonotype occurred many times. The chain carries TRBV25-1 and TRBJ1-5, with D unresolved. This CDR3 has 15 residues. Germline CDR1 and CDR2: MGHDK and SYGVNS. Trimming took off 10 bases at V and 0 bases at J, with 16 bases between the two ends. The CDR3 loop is CANQDRSHSNQPQHF. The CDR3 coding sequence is TGTGCCAATCAGGACCGATCACATAGCAATCAGCCCCAGCATTTT.

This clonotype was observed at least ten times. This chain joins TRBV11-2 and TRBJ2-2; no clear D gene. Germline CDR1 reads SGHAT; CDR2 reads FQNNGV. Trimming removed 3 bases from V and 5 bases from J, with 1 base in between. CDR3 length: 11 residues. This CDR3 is CASSFTGELFF. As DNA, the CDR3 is TGTGCCAGCAGCTTTACCGGGGAGCTGTTTTTT.

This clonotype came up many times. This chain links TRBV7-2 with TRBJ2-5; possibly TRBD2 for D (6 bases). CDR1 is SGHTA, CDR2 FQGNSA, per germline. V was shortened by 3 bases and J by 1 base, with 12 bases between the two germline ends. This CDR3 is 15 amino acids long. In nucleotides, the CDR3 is TGTGCCAGCAGCTTCATAGGAGGGGCCCAAGAGACCCAGTACTTC. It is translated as CASSFIGGAQETQYF.

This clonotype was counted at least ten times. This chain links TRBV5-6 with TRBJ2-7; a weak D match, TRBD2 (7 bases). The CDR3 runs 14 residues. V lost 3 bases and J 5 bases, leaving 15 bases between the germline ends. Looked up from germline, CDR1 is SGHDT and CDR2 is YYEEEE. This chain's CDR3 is CASSSWGGPNEQYF. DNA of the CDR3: TGTGCCAGCAGCTCTTGGGGGGGGCCCAACGAGCAGTACTTC.

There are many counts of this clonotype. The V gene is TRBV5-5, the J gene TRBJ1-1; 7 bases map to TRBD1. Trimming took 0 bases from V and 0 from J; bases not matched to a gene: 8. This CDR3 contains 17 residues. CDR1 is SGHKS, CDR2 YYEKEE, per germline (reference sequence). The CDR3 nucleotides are TGTGCCAGCAGCTTGGCGGGGCCAGGGGGAATGAACACTGAAGCTTTCTTT. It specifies CASSLAGPGGMNTEAFF.

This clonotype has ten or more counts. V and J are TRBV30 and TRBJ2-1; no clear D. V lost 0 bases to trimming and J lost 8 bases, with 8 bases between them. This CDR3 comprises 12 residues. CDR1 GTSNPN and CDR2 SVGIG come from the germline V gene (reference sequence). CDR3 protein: CAWSVFRDEQFF. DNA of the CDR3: TGTGCCTGGAGTGTATTTAGGGATGAGCAGTTCTTC.

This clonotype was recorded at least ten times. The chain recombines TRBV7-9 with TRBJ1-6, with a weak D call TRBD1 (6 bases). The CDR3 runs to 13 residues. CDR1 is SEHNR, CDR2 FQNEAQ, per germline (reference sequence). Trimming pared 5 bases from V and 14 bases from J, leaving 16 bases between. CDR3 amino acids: CASSTRDPGALHF. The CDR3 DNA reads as TGTGCCAGCAGCACCCGGGACCCAGGGGCCCTCCACTTT.

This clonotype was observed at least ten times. The CDR3 is CASSTGTHTGELFF. CDR3 bases: TGTGCCAGCAGTACCGGGACCCACACCGGGGAGCTGTTTTTT. The chain is built from TRBV6-2 or TRBV6-3 and TRBJ2-2; D may correspond to TRBD1 or TRBD2 (5 bases each). From germline, CDR1 is MNHEY and CDR2 SVGEGT. The CDR3 sequence is 14 residues long. Trimming pared 5 bases from V and 3 bases from J, leaving 10 bases between.

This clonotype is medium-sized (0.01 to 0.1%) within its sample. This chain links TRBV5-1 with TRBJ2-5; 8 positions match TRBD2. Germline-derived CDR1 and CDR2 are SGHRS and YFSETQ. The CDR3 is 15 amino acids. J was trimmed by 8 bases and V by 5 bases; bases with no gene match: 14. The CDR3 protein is CASSSSRSGEGTQYF. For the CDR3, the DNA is TGCGCCAGCAGTTCCTCCCGTAGCGGGGAGGGCACCCAGTACTTC.

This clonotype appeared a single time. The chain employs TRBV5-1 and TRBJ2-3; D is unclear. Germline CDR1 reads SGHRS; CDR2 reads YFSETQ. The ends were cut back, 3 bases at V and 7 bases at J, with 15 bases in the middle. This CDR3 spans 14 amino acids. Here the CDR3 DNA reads TGCGCCAGCAGCTACGGCACGGGTGTTTATACGCAGTATTTT. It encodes CASSYGTGVYTQYF. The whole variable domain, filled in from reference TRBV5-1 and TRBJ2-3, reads KAGVTQTPRYLIKTRGQQVTLSCSPISGHRSVSWYQQTPGQGLQFLFEYFSETQRNKGNFPGRFSGRQFSNSRSEMNVSTLELGDSALYLCASSYGTGVYTQYFGPGTRLTVL.

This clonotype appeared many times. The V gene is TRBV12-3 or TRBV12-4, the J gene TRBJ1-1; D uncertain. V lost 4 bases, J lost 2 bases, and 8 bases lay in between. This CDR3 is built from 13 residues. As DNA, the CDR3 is TGTGCCAGCAGTTCCCGTATTAACACTGAAGCTTTCTTT. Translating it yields CASSSRINTEAFF.

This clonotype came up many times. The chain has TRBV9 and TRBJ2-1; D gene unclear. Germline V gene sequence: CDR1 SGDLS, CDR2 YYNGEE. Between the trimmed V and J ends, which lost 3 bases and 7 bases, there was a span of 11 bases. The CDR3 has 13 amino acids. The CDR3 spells CASSGTPPNEQFF. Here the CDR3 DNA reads TGTGCCAGCAGCGGGACCCCGCCGAATGAGCAGTTCTTC.

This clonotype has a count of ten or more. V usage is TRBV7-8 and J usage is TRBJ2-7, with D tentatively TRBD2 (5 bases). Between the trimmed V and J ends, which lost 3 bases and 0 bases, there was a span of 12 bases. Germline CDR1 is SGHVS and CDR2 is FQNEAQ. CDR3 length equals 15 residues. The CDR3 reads CASSLEMGSSYEQYF. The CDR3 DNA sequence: TGTGCCAGCAGCTTGGAAATGGGGAGCTCCTACGAGCAGTACTTC.

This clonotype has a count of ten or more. CDR3 sequence reads: CASSPDREPTQYF. In nucleotides, the CDR3 is TGTGCCAGCTCACCAGACAGGGAACCGACCCAGTACTTC. J is TRBJ2-5 and V is TRBV18; 7 bases are a match to TRBD1. The V segment lost 2 bases and the J segment 7 bases; nucleotides outside the gene matches: 4. Per germline, CDR1 KGHSH and CDR2 LQKENI. The CDR3 spans 13 residues.

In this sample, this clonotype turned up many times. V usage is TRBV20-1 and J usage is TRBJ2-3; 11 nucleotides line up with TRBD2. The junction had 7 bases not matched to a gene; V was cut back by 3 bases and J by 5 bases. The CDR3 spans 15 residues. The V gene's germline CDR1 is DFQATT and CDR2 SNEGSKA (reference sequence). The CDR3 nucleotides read TGCAGTGCTAGGCAACTAGCGGGAGTTGAAGATACGCAGTATTTT. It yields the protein CSARQLAGVEDTQYF.

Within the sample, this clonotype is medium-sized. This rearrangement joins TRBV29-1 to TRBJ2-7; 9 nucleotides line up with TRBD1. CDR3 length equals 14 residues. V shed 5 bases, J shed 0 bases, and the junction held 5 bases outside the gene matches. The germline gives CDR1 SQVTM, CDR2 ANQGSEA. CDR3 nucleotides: TGCAGCGTTTATGGACAGGGGAGCTCCTACGAGCAGTACTTC. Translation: CSVYGQGSSYEQYF.

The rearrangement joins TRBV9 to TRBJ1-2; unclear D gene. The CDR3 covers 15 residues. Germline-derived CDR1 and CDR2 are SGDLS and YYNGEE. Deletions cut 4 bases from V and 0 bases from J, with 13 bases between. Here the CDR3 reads CASSPTDGSNYGYTF. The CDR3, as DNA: TGTGCCAGCAGCCCGACGGACGGCTCTAACTATGGCTACACCTTC.

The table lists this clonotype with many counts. CDR3 sequence: CASSQDPFSGRGGEETQYF. DNA of the CDR3: TGTGCCAGCAGCCAAGATCCCTTTAGCGGGAGGGGAGGGGAAGAGACCCAGTACTTC. The chain links TRBV3-1 to TRBJ2-5; TRBD2 matches at 11 bases. The germline V gene encodes CDR1 LGHDT and CDR2 YNNKEL (reference sequence). This CDR3 contains 19 residues. The V gene end was trimmed by 0 bases and the J gene end by 3 bases; junction bases not matched to a gene: 12.

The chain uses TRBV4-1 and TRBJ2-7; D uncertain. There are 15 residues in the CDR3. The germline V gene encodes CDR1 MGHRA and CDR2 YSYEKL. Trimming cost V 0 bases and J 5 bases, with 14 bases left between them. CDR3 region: CASSQDPGQVDEQYF. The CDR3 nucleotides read TGCGCCAGCAGCCAAGACCCAGGCCAAGTGGACGAGCAGTACTTC.

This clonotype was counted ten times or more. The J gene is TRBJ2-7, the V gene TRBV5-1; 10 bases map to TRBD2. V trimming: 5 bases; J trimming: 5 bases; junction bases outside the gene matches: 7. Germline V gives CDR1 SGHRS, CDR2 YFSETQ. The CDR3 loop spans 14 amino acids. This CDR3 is CASSSAGGYNEQYF. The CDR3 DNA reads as TGCGCCAGCAGTTCAGCGGGAGGGTACAACGAGCAGTACTTC.

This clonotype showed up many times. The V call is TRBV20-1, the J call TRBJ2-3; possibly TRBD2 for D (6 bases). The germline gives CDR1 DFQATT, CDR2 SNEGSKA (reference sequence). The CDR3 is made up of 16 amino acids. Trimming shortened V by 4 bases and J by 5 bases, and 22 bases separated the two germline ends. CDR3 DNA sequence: TGCAGTGCTACAAAAAGGGACTCGTACTCAATAGATACGCAGTATTTT. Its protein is CSATKRDSYSIDTQYF.

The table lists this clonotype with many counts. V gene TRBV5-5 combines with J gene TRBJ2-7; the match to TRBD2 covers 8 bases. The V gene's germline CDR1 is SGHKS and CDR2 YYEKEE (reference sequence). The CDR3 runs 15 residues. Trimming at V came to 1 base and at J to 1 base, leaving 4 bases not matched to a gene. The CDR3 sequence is CASSLWPSGSYEQYF. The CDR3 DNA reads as TGTGCCAGCAGCTTGTGGCCTAGCGGGTCCTACGAGCAGTACTTC.

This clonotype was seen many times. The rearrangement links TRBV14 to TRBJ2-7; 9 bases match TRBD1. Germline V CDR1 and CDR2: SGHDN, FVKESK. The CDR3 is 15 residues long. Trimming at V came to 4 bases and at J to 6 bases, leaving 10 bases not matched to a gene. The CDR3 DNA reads TGTGCCAGCAGCCGACCCGGGACAGGGTTATTCGAGCAGTACTTC. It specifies CASSRPGTGLFEQYF.